This T cell receptor (beta chain) was documented in a study of shared clonotypes between healthy human individuals. As to this clone: Its antigen is not identified.

In replicate PCRs of sorted subsets, about 200 ng DNA, some 28,000 T cell genomes, was used. The protocol was immunoSEQ multiplex PCR, while the TCRdb copy is restricted to in-frame clones and leaves out a portion. The sample shows fewer than 1.6 million clones, 98% of them seen only once. Study results and limitations: Generally, estimated richness proved larger in naive subsets than it did in memory subsets.

Researchers partitioned CD4+ cells into CD45RA+ naive and CD45RA-negative memory subsets. From germline, CDR1 is MNHNY and CDR2 SVGAGI (reference sequence). The CDR3 consists of 16 residues. V shed 7 bases and J shed 2 bases, with 19 bases lying between them. Sequencing was done on a sample of naive CD4+ T cells sorted from blood. The subset is: CD45RA+ positively selected. The V and J genes are TRBV6-6 and TRBJ2-3; D is possibly TRBD2 (5 bases). The clonotype comes from a man aged 25 to 40 in good health. CDR3 DNA sequence: TGTGCCAGCACCCCGTCGCGCCCCGACTACACAGATACGCAGTATTTT. Translated, it gives CASTPSRPDYTDTQYF.